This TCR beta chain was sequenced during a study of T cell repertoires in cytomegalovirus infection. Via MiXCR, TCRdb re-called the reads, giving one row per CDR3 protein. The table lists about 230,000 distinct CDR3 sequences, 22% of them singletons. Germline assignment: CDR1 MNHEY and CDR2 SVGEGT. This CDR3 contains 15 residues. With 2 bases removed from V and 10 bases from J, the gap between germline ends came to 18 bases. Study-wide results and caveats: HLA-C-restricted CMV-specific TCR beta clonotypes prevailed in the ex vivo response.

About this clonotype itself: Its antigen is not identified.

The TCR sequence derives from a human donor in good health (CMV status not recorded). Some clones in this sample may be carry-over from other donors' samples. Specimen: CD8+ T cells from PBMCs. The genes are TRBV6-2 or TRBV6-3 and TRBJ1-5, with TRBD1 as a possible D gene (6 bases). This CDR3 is CASSYTDRSDEPQHF. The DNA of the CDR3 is TGTGCCAGCAGTTACACCGACAGGTCCGATGAACCCCAGCATTTT.